The entry below gives a single T cell receptor beta chain sequence along with its context. What it recognizes is unknown. J gave up 4 bases and V 8 bases, and 2 bases lay outside the gene matches. CDR3 length: 14 residues. CDR1 ENHRY and CDR2 SYGVKD come from the germline V gene. A TCRbeta library incorporating unique molecular identifiers was prepared. TCRdb passed the PCR reads through MiXCR, listing each CDR3 protein once. This table holds 130,000 or so distinct CDR3 sequences, 9.5% to 10% found once. This sample stems from a study of T-cell reconstitution after alpha-beta-depleted transplantation in children. Study-level results: Recipient T cells and thymic progenitors that survived were the source of the high TCRbeta diversity seen at day 60 in some patients. Reports say that about two months after transplant, the alpha-beta T cells came out of several hundred graft clones that had expanded. T-cell counts and diversity at one year post-transplant came mainly from newly produced T cells.

The specimen was PBMCs, mostly from graft donor cells, collected 180 days after TCRalphabeta/CD19-depleted stem cell transplant. The receptor's source is a girl under three years old who had a stem cell transplant for combined immunodeficiency, so the T cells may come from the graft donor. J is TRBJ2-3 and V is TRBV10-3; 14 bases fit TRBD2. CDR3 in DNA: TGTGCCATCCAGACTAGCGGGGGGGCAGATACGCAGTATTTT. This sequence encodes CAIQTSGGADTQYF.